One and the same sample provided the 6 T cell receptor beta chains below, sequenced in a study of shared clonotypes between healthy human individuals (dated by TCRdb to about 2020). The method behind the library was the immunoSEQ multiplex PCR assay. TCRdb obtained this table from immuneACCESS and retained in-frame rearrangements with V and J assigned. These tables miss some clones; where compared with another copy, unresolved V genes account for less than half of the shortfall, and the remainder is unexplained. This sample holds about 2,500,000 clones; more than 90% were observed only once. The top ten clonotypes cover 0.14% of the sample. The specimen sequenced was naive CD4+ T cells sorted from blood. The sample's cell subset or site label, decoded: CD45RA+ positively selected. The receptors were gathered from a man younger than 35 in good health.

CDR3 loop: CASSFRRDRGIYEQFF. The DNA for the CDR3 is TGCGCCAGCAGCTTTAGGCGGGACAGGGGTATATATGAGCAGTTCTTC. The chain links TRBV5-1 to TRBJ2-1; 10 bases align to TRBD1. The V gene end was trimmed by 2 bases and the J gene end by 8 bases; junction bases not matched to a gene: 10. Germline V lookup: CDR1 SGHRS, CDR2 YFSETQ. CDR3 length: 16 residues.

This clone showed up just a few times. The chain joins TRBV7-2 to TRBJ1-1, with 7 nucleotides matching TRBD1. The CDR3 covers 15 residues. The V and J ends lost 6 bases and 1 base, in that order; junction bases with no gene match: 8. Germline values: CDR1 SGHTA, CDR2 FQGNSA. CDR3 residues: CASRYSGQTNTEAFF. CDR3 nucleotides: TGTGCCAGCAGGTATTCGGGACAGACGAACACTGAAGCTTTCTTT.

This sequence joins TRBV2 and TRBJ1-2; no clear D. V was pared by 2 bases and J by 1 base, with 5 bases between. Germline CDR1 reads SNHLY; CDR2 reads FYNNEI. The CDR3 loop spans 13 amino acids. The CDR3 loop reads CASSEWVNYGYTF. The CDR3 coding sequence is TGTGCCAGCAGTGAATGGGTTAACTATGGCTACACCTTC.

The chain uses TRBV6-1 and TRBJ1-1; 7 bases are shared with TRBD1. CDR1 and CDR2 from the germline V gene are MNHNS and SASEGT. The CDR3 totals 15 residues. V lost 3 bases, J lost 0 bases, and 4 bases stayed unmatched. In DNA, the CDR3 is TGTGCCAGCAGTGATAGACAGGGCATGAACACTGAAGCTTTCTTT. It specifies CASSDRQGMNTEAFF.

The chain combines TRBV6-1 with TRBJ1-5; no firm D call. The germline V gene encodes CDR1 MNHNS and CDR2 SASEGT. The V end lost 7 bases, the J end lost 0 bases, and 10 bases lay between the germline ends. The CDR3 length is 14 residues. The CDR3 is CASITAVSNQPQHF. The CDR3, as DNA: TGTGCCAGCATAACCGCGGTTAGCAATCAGCCCCAGCATTTT.

The chain carries TRBV19 and TRBJ2-3; D could derive from TRBD1 or TRBD2 (5 bases each). Germline V gives CDR1 LNHDA, CDR2 SQIVND (reference sequence). This CDR3 spans 15 amino acids. Trimming took 9 bases from V and 2 from J, leaving 18 bases between them. CDR3 nucleotide sequence: TGTGCCAGCTCCGGGGCTGCCGCCTTCACAGATACGCAGTATTTT. This encodes CASSGAAAFTDTQYF.